This TCR beta chain was identified in a study of T cells in Graves' hyperthyroidism and ophthalmopathy. The definition of stable Graves' hyperthyroidism was no ophthalmopathy progression within 18 months. This clonotype occurred many times. V was clipped by 10 bases and J by 9 bases, with 16 bases between them. The length of the CDR3 is 12 residues. Germline V gene lookup returns CDR1 SGHAT and CDR2 FQNNGV. RNA transcripts were the template for amplifying TCR beta CDR3 regions. The TCR CDR3 was amplified in a first-round RT-PCR using the HTBI primer set. TCRdb analysed the multiplex PCR reads with MiXCR anew, one entry per CDR3 protein. The sample lists about 350,000 distinct CDR3 sequences; roughly 13% were seen once.

Source material: blood. This clonotype was obtained from a woman aged 25 to 45 with Graves' hyperthyroidism. The V gene is TRBV11-2, the J gene TRBJ2-1, with D unclear. The CDR3: CATQLPVREQFF. The DNA for the CDR3 is TGTGCCACCCAGCTTCCGGTACGTGAGCAGTTCTTC.